The rows below give T cell receptor beta chains drawn from one sample of a study of blood T cell repertoires in COVID-19. The protocol was immunoSEQ multiplex PCR, while the TCRdb copy is restricted to in-frame clones and leaves out a portion. The profile shows 200,000 to 250,000 clones, roughly 80% of them singletons. Sequences were obtained from peripheral blood. The receptors here all came from an elderly woman with COVID-19, enrolled during active disease. Each CDR3 is given with its conserved first and last residue. D genes are given only for firm matches. Clone size appears in some rows only: once, few, many, or a class for an expanded clone.

d_gene,abundance,j_gene,v_gene,CDR3aa,CDR3nt
NA,once,TRBJ1-6,TRBV13,CASTFGSYNSPLHF,TGTGCCAGTACCTTCGGGTCCTATAATTCACCCCTCCACTTT
TRBD1,NA,TRBJ2-1,TRBV7-9,CASEEGALSYNEQFF,TGTGCCAGCGAAGAGGGGGCACTCTCCTACAATGAGCAGTTCTTC
NA,NA,TRBJ1-4,TRBV5-1,CASSLETNSGGEKLFF,TGCGCCAGCAGCTTGGAAACGAATTCCGGAGGTGAAAAACTGTTTTTT
NA,NA,TRBJ1-2,TRBV11-2,CASSNLQGFYGYTF,TGTGCCAGCAGCAACTTACAGGGCTTCTATGGCTACACCTTC
NA,NA,TRBJ1-2,TRBV5-4,CASSLESFYGYTF,TGTGCCAGCAGCTTGGAAAGCTTCTATGGCTACACCTTC
TRBD1,NA,TRBJ1-3,TRBV7-2,CASSMGQTGSGNTIYF,TGTGCCAGCAGCATGGGACAGACAGGCTCTGGAAACACCATATATTTT
NA,NA,TRBJ2-1,TRBV29-1,CSVVGYQDEQFF,TGCAGCGTTGTGGGCTACCAGGATGAGCAGTTCTTC
TRBD2,NA,TRBJ2-7,TRBV9,CASSVDGGYLYEQYF,TGTGCCAGCAGCGTAGACGGGGGGTATCTCTACGAGCAGTACTTC
NA,NA,TRBJ2-5,TRBV15,CATSSRPRGQETQYF,TGTGCCACCAGCTCCCGACCAAGGGGCCAAGAGACCCAGTACTTC
NA,NA,TRBJ1-6,TRBV9,CASSVDRNNSPLHF,TGTGCCAGCAGCGTAGACAGGAACAATTCACCCCTCCACTTT
NA,few,TRBJ2-1,TRBV7-8,CASSRPQGRSYNEQFF,TGTGCCAGCAGCCGCCCACAGGGCCGGTCCTACAATGAGCAGTTCTTC
NA,NA,TRBJ2-7,TRBV6-1,CASSERSSYEQYF,TGTGCCAGCAGTGAGAGGTCGTCCTACGAGCAGTACTTC
TRBD1,NA,TRBJ1-1,TRBV6-6,CASTYRGLNTEAFF,TGTGCCAGCACATACAGGGGCTTGAACACTGAAGCTTTCTTT
NA,NA,TRBJ1-5,TRBV2,CASRTAQAGNQPQHF,TGTGCCAGCAGAACAGCCCAGGCCGGCAATCAGCCCCAGCATTTT
NA,NA,TRBJ1-4,TRBV7-9,CASSLSGGEKLFF,TGTGCCAGCAGTCTCTCCGGGGGGGAAAAACTGTTTTTT
TRBD1,NA,TRBJ1-5,TRBV6-5,CASTRDSPNQPQHF,TGTGCCAGTACTAGGGACAGCCCCAATCAGCCCCAGCATTTT
TRBD1,NA,TRBJ2-3,TRBV4-2,CASSQEAQGALTDTQYF,TGTGCCAGCAGCCAAGAGGCGCAGGGGGCTTTAACAGATACGCAGTATTTT
TRBD1,NA,TRBJ1-6,TRBV5-1,CASSKRTGNSPLHF,TGCGCCAGCAGCAAAAGGACAGGGAATTCACCCCTCCACTTT
TRBD1,NA,TRBJ1-5,TRBV27,CASSGYRGRKKNQPQHF,TGTGCCAGCAGCGGTTACAGGGGGAGGAAAAAAAATCAGCCCCAGCATTTT
NA,NA,TRBJ2-2,TRBV7-3,CASSLQGGPGELFF,TGTGCCAGCAGCTTACAGGGGGGCCCCGGGGAGCTGTTTTTT
NA,once,TRBJ2-7,TRBV25-1,CASGGRPGDPSGSYEQYF,TGTGCCAGCGGGGGCCGCCCGGGAGACCCTAGCGGATCCTACGAGCAGTACTTC
NA,NA,TRBJ1-1,TRBV6-5,CASSYSNSEAFF,TGTGCCAGCAGTTACTCGAACTCTGAAGCTTTCTTT
NA,NA,TRBJ2-5,TRBV2,CASTAAAYQETQYF,TGTGCCAGCACCGCCGCCGCGTACCAAGAGACCCAGTACTTC
NA,NA,TRBJ1-2,TRBV6-4,CASSESGGQFYGYTF,TGTGCCAGCAGTGAAAGTGGAGGACAGTTCTATGGCTACACCTTC
NA,once,TRBJ2-2,TRBV28,CASSLTGPGASTGELFF,TGTGCCAGCAGTTTAACGGGGCCAGGGGCGAGCACCGGGGAGCTGTTTTTT
NA,NA,TRBJ1-2,TRBV7-9,CASSSPGWGGDGYTF,TGTGCCAGCAGCTCCCCGGGCTGGGGAGGTGATGGCTACACCTTC
NA,NA,TRBJ2-1,TRBV18,CASSPRGSGVNEQFF,TGTGCCAGCTCACCGCGAGGATCGGGTGTGAATGAGCAGTTCTTC
NA,NA,TRBJ2-5,TRBV19,CASGNRGGETQYF,TGTGCCAGTGGAAACAGGGGGGGAGAGACCCAGTACTTC
TRBD2,NA,TRBJ2-5,TRBV6-6,CASSRGGQEETQYF,TGTGCCAGCAGCCGGGGGGGGCAGGAGGAGACCCAGTACTTC
TRBD1,NA,TRBJ2-2,TRBV19,CASSIDSRQGARKPGELFF,TGTGCCAGTAGTATAGATTCCCGGCAGGGGGCTAGAAAACCCGGGGAGCTGTTTTTT
NA,once,TRBJ2-2,TRBV9,CASSVGHRVSGELFF,TGTGCCAGCAGCGTAGGCCATCGGGTCTCCGGGGAGCTGTTTTTT
NA,NA,TRBJ2-7,TRBV18,CASSPRGSGYEQYF,TGTGCCAGCTCACCGAGAGGGTCGGGGTACGAGCAGTACTTC
NA,NA,TRBJ1-5,TRBV30,CAWSPNSNQPQHF,TGTGCCTGGAGTCCCAATAGCAATCAGCCCCAGCATTTT
TRBD2,NA,TRBJ2-2,TRBV18,CASSPPRASGRSFTGELFF,TGTGCCAGCTCACCGCCGCGGGCTAGCGGGAGGTCCTTCACCGGGGAGCTGTTTTTT
NA,NA,TRBJ1-2,TRBV28,CASSLPGLSGYTF,TGTGCCAGCAGTTTACCAGGGCTCTCTGGCTACACCTTC
NA,NA,TRBJ1-5,TRBV2,CASNLRGGLESNQPQHF,TGTGCCAGCAATCTACGGGGAGGGTTAGAGAGCAATCAGCCCCAGCATTTT
NA,NA,TRBJ1-2,TRBV6-5,CASSRRTEGYTF,TGTGCCAGCAGTCGCAGGACAGAAGGCTACACCTTC
TRBD1,NA,TRBJ2-4,TRBV18,CASSPGQGVIQYF,TGTGCCAGCTCACCGGGACAGGGGGTGATTCAGTACTTC
TRBD1,NA,TRBJ2-2,TRBV28,CASTPPWGQTNTGELFF,TGTGCCAGCACTCCCCCCTGGGGACAGACGAACACCGGGGAGCTGTTTTTT
NA,NA,TRBJ1-1,TRBV15,CATTTRDWHKNTEAFF,TGTGCCACCACCACAAGAGACTGGCACAAGAACACTGAAGCTTTCTTT
NA,NA,TRBJ1-1,TRBV14,CASSQVEVTEAFF,TGTGCCAGCAGCCAAGTCGAGGTCACTGAAGCTTTCTTT